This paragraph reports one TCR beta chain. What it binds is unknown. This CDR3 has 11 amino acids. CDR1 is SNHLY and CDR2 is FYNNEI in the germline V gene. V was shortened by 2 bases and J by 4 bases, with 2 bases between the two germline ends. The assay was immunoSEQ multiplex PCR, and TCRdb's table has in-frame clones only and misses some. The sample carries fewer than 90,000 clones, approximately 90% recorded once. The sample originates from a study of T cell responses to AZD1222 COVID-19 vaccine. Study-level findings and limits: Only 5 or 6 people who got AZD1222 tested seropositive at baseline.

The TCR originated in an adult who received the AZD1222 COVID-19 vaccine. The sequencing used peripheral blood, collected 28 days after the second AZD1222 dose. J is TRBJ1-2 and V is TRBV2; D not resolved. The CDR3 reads CASSESYGYTF. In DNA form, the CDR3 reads TGTGCCAGCAGTGAATCCTATGGCTACACCTTC.